Each of the 9 T cell receptor beta chains below was sequenced from the same sample in a study of cytotoxic CD8 clonotypes in ibrutinib-treated CLL. The method was immunoSEQ multiplex PCR; TCRdb's version includes in-frame clones alone and lacks a portion of them. The repertoire has around 70,000 clones, 80% of them found once; the top ten carry roughly 8%. Sequences were derived from PBMCs, sampled at disease progression, from a patient treated with ibrutinib. The receptors originated from a human donor with chronic lymphocytic leukemia.

V and J are TRBV6-5 and TRBJ1-1, with TRBD1 as a possible D gene (6 bases). Germline CDR1 reads MNHEY; CDR2 reads SVGAGI. The germline V and J ends were trimmed by 0 bases and 11 bases, with 16 bases remaining between them. The CDR3 is made up of 14 amino acids. CDR3 in DNA: TGTGCCAGCAGTTACTCCCAGGGGCCATTTAGGGCTTTCTTT. This codes for CASSYSQGPFRAFF.

This chain joins TRBV5-1 and TRBJ1-2; a weak D match, TRBD1 (5 bases). Germline V lookup: CDR1 SGHRS, CDR2 YFSETQ. This CDR3 is 16 amino acids long. The V end lost 0 bases, the J end lost 2 bases, and 14 bases lay between the germline ends. CDR3 sequence (DNA): TGCGCCAGCAGCTTGGGGGGCACCATATCCAACTATGGCTACACCTTC. It translates to CASSLGGTISNYGYTF.

This clone was seen only once. This chain connects TRBV18 to TRBJ1-1; the match to TRBD1 covers 8 bases. The J segment lost 4 bases and the V segment lost 3 bases, leaving 10 bases of the junction unmatched. The CDR3 length is 16 residues. Looked up from germline, CDR1 is KGHSH and CDR2 is LQKENI. The CDR3 is CASSPEDRVRSTEAFF. The DNA for the CDR3 is TGTGCCAGCTCACCGGAGGACAGGGTTCGAAGCACTGAAGCTTTCTTT.

This clone occurred a few times. The chain is built from TRBV6-5 and TRBJ2-2; 9 bases align to TRBD1. Trimming cost V 6 bases and J 4 bases; bases outside gene matches: 6. Per the germline V gene, CDR1 is MNHEY and CDR2 is SVGAGI. The CDR3 sequence is 15 residues long. The CDR3 here is CASRGIQGATGELFF. The CDR3 bases are TGTGCCAGCAGAGGTATACAGGGGGCCACCGGGGAGCTGTTTTTT.

The chain combines TRBV2 with TRBJ1-1, with 7 bases fitting TRBD1. There are 11 residues in the CDR3. V shed 6 bases and J 6 bases; nucleotides not matched to a gene: 1. The germline V gene has CDR1 SNHLY and CDR2 FYNNEI. This CDR3 is CASRGQPEAFF. CDR3 DNA sequence: TGTGCCAGCAGGGGACAGCCTGAAGCTTTCTTT.

This chain links TRBV27 with TRBJ2-7; TRBD2 matches at 10 bases. This CDR3 contains 17 residues. From germline, CDR1 is MNHEY and CDR2 SMNVEV (reference sequence). After removal of 0 bases from V and 2 bases from J, the junction contained 7 bases not matched to a gene. Here the CDR3 reads CASSLSDGTSEAYEQYF. CDR3 in DNA: TGTGCCAGCAGTTTATCGGACGGGACTAGCGAGGCCTACGAGCAGTACTTC.

The chain has TRBV5-6 and TRBJ2-5; D is uncertain. The CDR3 covers 14 residues. The germline V gene has CDR1 SGHDT and CDR2 YYEEEE. V lost 0 bases, J lost 1 base, and 7 bases lay in between. The CDR3 bases are TGTGCCAGCAGCTTGGGCATGTCCCAAGAGACCCAGTACTTC. As protein: CASSLGMSQETQYF.

The chain couples TRBV5-1 to TRBJ2-1, with 9 nucleotides matching TRBD2. The CDR3 loop spans 15 amino acids. Per the germline V gene, CDR1 is SGHRS and CDR2 is YFSETQ. V dropped 5 bases and J dropped 8; count of bases not matched to a gene: 11. This CDR3 reads CASRLPGLAVDEQFF. The CDR3 DNA reads TGCGCCAGCAGGTTACCGGGACTAGCTGTGGATGAGCAGTTCTTC.

The CDR3 bases are TGTGCCAGCACCTACACTAGCGGGGGAGTGCAGTACTTC. This codes for CASTYTSGGVQYF. The chain links TRBV7-2 to TRBJ2-7; TRBD2 agrees at 11 bases. CDR1 SGHTA and CDR2 FQGNSA come from the germline V gene. V trimming: 7 bases; J trimming: 9 bases; junction bases outside the gene matches: 8. The CDR3 spans 13 residues.